This TCR beta chain was sequenced in a study of blood T cell repertoires in COVID-19. The CDR3 extends over 14 amino acids. Germline values: CDR1 SGHNT, CDR2 YENEEA. V lost 5 bases to trimming and J lost 5 bases; unmatched junction nucleotides: 5. It was during active infection that Seattle patients were enrolled and then longitudinally followed. Original processing methods: How many nucleated cells were present was estimated from reference gene primer amplification. Generated by immunoSEQ multiplex PCR, the TCRdb table keeps only in-frame clones and is missing some. V, J and clone size derive from that table, while D and trimming were established from the DNA sequence. The sample includes roughly 70,000 clones, 80% to 95% of them seen just once.

The genes are TRBV11-3 and TRBJ2-5; TRBD2 agrees at 10 bases. Sequenced: peripheral blood. This TCR was sampled from a man between 45 and 60 years old with COVID-19, enrolled during active disease. Here the CDR3 DNA reads TGTGCCAGCAGCCAGCGGGAGGGAGGGGAGACCCAGTACTTC. It specifies CASSQREGGETQYF. The entire variable domain, with the rest obtained from reference TRBV11-3 and TRBJ2-5, is as follows: EAGVVQSPRYKIIEKKQPVAFWCNPISGHNTLYWYLQNLGQGPELLIRYENEEAVDDSQLPKDRFSAERLKGVDSTLKIQPAELGDSAVYLCASSQREGGETQYFGPGTRLLVL.